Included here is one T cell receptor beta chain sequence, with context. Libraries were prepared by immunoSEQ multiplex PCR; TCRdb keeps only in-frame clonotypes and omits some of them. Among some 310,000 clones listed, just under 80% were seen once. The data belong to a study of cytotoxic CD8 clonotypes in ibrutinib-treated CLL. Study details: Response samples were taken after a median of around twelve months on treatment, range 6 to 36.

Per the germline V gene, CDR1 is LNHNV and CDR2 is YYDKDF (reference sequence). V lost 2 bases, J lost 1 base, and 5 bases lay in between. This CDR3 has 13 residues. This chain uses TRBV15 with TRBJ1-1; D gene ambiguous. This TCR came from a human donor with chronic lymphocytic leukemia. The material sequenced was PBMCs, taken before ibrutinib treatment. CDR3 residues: CATSRTQNTEAFF. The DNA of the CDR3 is TGTGCCACCAGCAGAACACAGAACACTGAAGCTTTCTTT.